This T cell receptor beta chain was observed in a study of T-cell reconstitution after alpha-beta-depleted transplantation in children. Findings of the study overall: About two months after transplant, alpha-beta T cells reportedly came from several hundred expanded graft clones. Some patients owed their high day-60 TCRbeta diversity to surviving recipient T cells and thymic progenitors.

During its preparation, the TCRbeta library received unique molecular identifiers. One entry per CDR3 protein results from TCRdb running MiXCR on the PCR reads. The sample holds a few hundred thousand distinct CDR3 sequences, 25% to 30% seen once. The junction had 15 bases not matched to a gene; V was cut back by 3 bases and J by 6 bases. CDR1 and CDR2 (germline): DFQATT, SNEGSKA (reference sequence). This CDR3 comprises 17 residues. As for this clonotype: No antigen is known for it.

The receptor's source is a boy less than two years old with Wiskott-Aldrich syndrome, due to receive a stem cell transplant. Sequencing used PBMCs, obtained before TCRalphabeta/CD19-depleted stem cell transplant. The chain is built from TRBV20-1 and TRBJ1-5, with 9 nucleotides matching TRBD1. The CDR3 DNA sequence: TGCAGTGCTAGGCCCAGTGGACAGGGGCTGTTTGGTCAGCCCCAGCATTTT. Protein sequence: CSARPSGQGLFGQPQHF.